This TCR beta chain was identified during a study of Graves' ophthalmopathy and Graves' hyperthyroidism (dated by TCRdb to between 2018 and 2020). Regarding the study in general: Peripheral blood samples were taken at the time of initial diagnosis, before any treatment was given. TCR beta repertoire signatures were used to distinguish Graves' ophthalmopathy from Graves' hyperthyroidism and to predict progression to ophthalmopathy. The 95 to 100 discovery patients were divided at random into training and test sets in a 7:3 ratio. To explore V-J signatures distinguishing ophthalmopathy from hyperthyroidism, a discovery set of 100 patients (around 44 ophthalmopathy, roughly 56 stable hyperthyroidism) was enrolled. After sampling, hyperthyroidism patients received methimazole starting at 30 mg daily, and ophthalmopathy patients received high-dose intravenous methylprednisolone. For independent validation, a separate cohort was made up of fewer than 20 hyperthyroidism patients plus 17 patients who later progressed from hyperthyroidism to ophthalmopathy. In several hyperthyroidism patients, the T-cell repertoires found in thyroid tissue were compared with those found in blood. In total, 135 blood samples were TCR-sequenced: 40 to 45 ophthalmopathy, around 75 hyperthyroidism and some 17 hyperthyroidism-to-ophthalmopathy patients. Beyond this particular receptor, the publication reports: Sample size was not predetermined statistically, and investigators were not blinded to group allocation. Among expanded thyroid clonotypes with frequency above 0.001, most also showed up in blood, which suggests that blood repertoires may reflect the thyroid immune response. In validation, the model predicted ophthalmopathy progression with about 64% sensitivity and 72.22% specificity; some twelve predicted patients were CT-confirmed with GO in a median of approximately six months. Ophthalmopathy was separated from stable hyperthyroidism by the 13-signature model with just under 90% sensitivity and 81% to 84% specificity in cross-validation and with 80%/75% in the test set.

The germline V gene encodes CDR1 MNHNS and CDR2 SASEGT. The CDR3 numbers 16 residues from cysteine through phenylalanine. This entry keeps only the CDR3 DNA: 48 bases, framed from base 1. V and J lose 6 bases and 0 bases, and a span of 12 bases separates them. Patients with ophthalmopathy had moderately to severely active disease, with a Clinical Activity Score of 3 or more, a NOSPECS grade of 4 or more, and a disease duration of less than 3 months. Patients were excluded if they had other autoimmune diseases, uncontrolled infections, pregnancy or lactation. Diagnosis was based on clinical symptoms, serum thyroxine, TRAb, thyroid ultrasound and orbital computed tomography. Using Ficoll-Paque density gradient centrifugation, PBMCs were isolated from 10 ml of fresh peripheral blood. Total RNA was extracted using Trizol reagent, and RNA quality was checked on an Agilent 2100 Bioanalyzer. For repertoire sequencing, TCR beta CDR3 regions were amplified from RNA transcripts. HTBI primers and the Qiagen OneStep RT-PCR kit were used in a first-round RT-PCR, which was followed by a second-round multiplex PCR, size selection and purification. The libraries underwent paired-end sequencing with 100 bp reads on an Illumina HiSeq2000. Turning to the authors' computational methods: SOAPnuke was used for read processing, and reads with adapters, uncalled bases, a mean Phred below 15, or no exact constant-primer or identifier match were discarded. COPE v1.2.5 was used to merge high-quality paired reads. Unique nucleotide sequences were defined as clonotypes and aligned to IMGT TRB V, D and J references using MiTCR v1.1. The analysis was limited to V-J combinations with a frequency above 0.0001, which together covered 99.2% of the repertoires. A TCR clonal expansion and chaos score per V-J combination was defined as the ratio of F50 clonal expansion to chaos observed in the TCRdist matrix. Welch's t-statistics and random forest were used to narrow the features down to 10 to 15 V-J combinations, which were then fed into a naive Bayes classifier. The Morisita-Horn index was used to measure how similar the thyroid and blood repertoires were. TCRdb trimmed the raw reads at Q25, called clones with MiXCR and kept productive beta chains. Under each unique CDR3 protein, matching rows form one entry showing the most common genes and DNA. The V and J calls were not made by the authors but by TCRdb's processing. The sample records some 160,000 distinct CDR3 sequences, 30% to 45% of which are singletons. The ten largest clones capture approximately 8.9% of the sample.

This clonotype was seen a handful of times. Its recognized antigen is unknown. Base qualities are not recorded, but no much larger clone differs from it by a single base. Rearrangement joined TRBV6-1 to TRBJ2-6; the D gene is not confidently resolved. The clonotype originates from a man aged 25-40 years with Graves' ophthalmopathy. Donor details come from another sample of the same person, matched by shared clones. Sequenced material: peripheral blood. The nucleotide sequence is TGTGCCAGCAGGATCATCTCGGGCTCTGGGGCCAACGTCCTGACTTTC. This encodes CASRIISGSGANVLTF.